These 11 T cell receptor beta chains were all obtained from the same sample, sequenced in a study of identical twins. MiXCR, applied by TCRdb to the 5' RACE reads, yields one record per CDR3 protein. Of roughly 770,000 distinct CDR3 sequences in the sample, 15% to 20% were seen once. The sample was also linked to a second study, of T cells expressing NK-cell markers.

The sequenced sample was PBMCs. Receptor source: a woman aged 18-29 years in good health.

This clonotype has at least ten counts. The V and J genes are TRBV3-1 and TRBJ2-7; 9 bases are shared with TRBD1. The CDR3 has 14 residues. The V gene's germline CDR1 is LGHDT and CDR2 YNNKEL (reference sequence). The V gene end was trimmed by 3 bases and the J gene end by 2 bases; junction bases not matched to a gene: 2. CDR3 amino acids: CASSQGQGPYEQYF. The CDR3, as DNA: TGTGCCAGCAGCCAGGGACAGGGACCCTACGAGCAGTACTTC.

This clonotype was seen more than once but under ten times. The chain joins TRBV19 to TRBJ2-7, with 10 bases fitting TRBD1. CDR3 size: 13 residues. Germline values: CDR1 LNHDA, CDR2 SQIVND (reference sequence). Trimming took 7 bases from V and 6 from J; bases not matched to a gene: 6. CDR3: CASTSGTGVEQYF. In DNA, the CDR3 is TGTGCCAGTACCTCCGGGACAGGGGTCGAGCAGTACTTC.

This clonotype has more than one count but fewer than ten. The chain joins TRBV12-3 or TRBV12-4 to TRBJ2-2, with D tentatively TRBD1 or TRBD2 (6 bases each). CDR3 length: 12 amino acids. V lost 8 bases, J lost 6 bases, and 10 bases lay in between. The CDR3 loop reads CASWGASGELFF. CDR3 DNA sequence: TGTGCCAGCTGGGGGGCTTCCGGGGAGCTGTTTTTT.

The chain employs TRBV5-6 and TRBJ2-5; TRBD2 might be the D (5 bases). Germline V gene lookup returns CDR1 SGHDT and CDR2 YYEEEE. CDR3 length equals 15 residues. Trimming pared 2 bases from V and 0 bases from J, leaving 11 bases between. CDR3 in DNA: TGTGCCAGCAGCTTCTCGAGGGTGTACCAAGAGACCCAGTACTTC. It is translated as CASSFSRVYQETQYF.

The V gene is TRBV4-3, the J gene TRBJ2-3, with 9 bases aligning to TRBD2. The CDR3 runs 16 residues. Germline CDR1 and CDR2: LGHNA and YSLEER. After removal of 2 bases from V and 3 bases from J, the junction contained 6 bases not matched to a gene. In nucleotides, the CDR3 is TGCGCCAGCAGCCAACGGGGCGGGAGGGGTACAGATACGCAGTATTTT. Its protein is CASSQRGGRGTDTQYF.

Many counts were recorded for this clonotype. The chain recombines TRBV5-1 with TRBJ2-3; 10 bases are a match to TRBD2. Per the germline V gene, CDR1 is SGHRS and CDR2 is YFSETQ. The CDR3 has 18 amino acids. J gave up 1 base and V 1 base, and 9 bases lay outside the gene matches. The CDR3 region is CASSLRPSGSGGTDTQYF. The CDR3 DNA sequence: TGCGCCAGCAGCTTGAGGCCTAGCGGGAGTGGCGGCACAGATACGCAGTATTTT.

Only a few counts were recorded for this clonotype. The J gene is TRBJ1-1, the V gene TRBV6-5; unclear D gene. Germline values: CDR1 MNHEY, CDR2 SVGAGI. The CDR3 contains 14 residues. Trimming took off 2 bases at V and 0 bases at J, with 7 bases between the two ends. CDR3 sequence: CASSYATMNTEAFF. CDR3 nucleotides: TGTGCCAGCAGTTACGCGACCATGAACACTGAAGCTTTCTTT.

This clonotype was observed a few times. The chain joins TRBV6-2 or TRBV6-3 to TRBJ2-7; 10 bases fit TRBD2. The V gene's germline CDR1 is MNHEY and CDR2 SVGEGT. V lost 4 bases and J lost 4; bases outside the gene matches: 4. The CDR3 has 14 amino acids. The CDR3 DNA reads TGTGCCAGCAGTTCAGCGGGGGGGGCTTACGAGCAGTACTTC. Translated: CASSSAGGAYEQYF.

V gene TRBV11-2 combines with J gene TRBJ2-7; a possible D gene is TRBD1 (5 bases). Trimming stripped 1 base from V and 1 base from J, with 8 bases between. Germline V lookup: CDR1 SGHAT, CDR2 FQNNGV. The CDR3 sequence is 14 residues long. CDR3 sequence reads: CASSLGKGSYEQYF. The CDR3 DNA follows: TGTGCCAGCAGCTTAGGAAAGGGGTCCTACGAGCAGTACTTC.

The gene calls are TRBV20-1 and TRBJ1-3; no clear D gene. CDR1 and CDR2 (germline): DFQATT, SNEGSKA (reference sequence). V shed 2 bases and J shed 0 bases, with 14 bases lying between them. The CDR3 is 16 amino acids. CDR3 coding DNA: TGCAGTGCTAGATCGCCAGAATTAAACTCTGGAAACACCATATATTTT. This encodes CSARSPELNSGNTIYF.

The CDR3 nucleotides read TGTGCCAGCAGCCAAGATTGGGGGGCAGTGGAGACCCAGTACTTC. It codes for CASSQDWGAVETQYF. The chain links TRBV3-1 to TRBJ2-5, with D possibly called TRBD1 or TRBD2 (6 bases each). CDR3 size: 15 residues. Germline V CDR1 and CDR2: LGHDT, YNNKEL (reference sequence). The germline V and J ends were trimmed by 0 bases and 5 bases, with 13 bases remaining between them.